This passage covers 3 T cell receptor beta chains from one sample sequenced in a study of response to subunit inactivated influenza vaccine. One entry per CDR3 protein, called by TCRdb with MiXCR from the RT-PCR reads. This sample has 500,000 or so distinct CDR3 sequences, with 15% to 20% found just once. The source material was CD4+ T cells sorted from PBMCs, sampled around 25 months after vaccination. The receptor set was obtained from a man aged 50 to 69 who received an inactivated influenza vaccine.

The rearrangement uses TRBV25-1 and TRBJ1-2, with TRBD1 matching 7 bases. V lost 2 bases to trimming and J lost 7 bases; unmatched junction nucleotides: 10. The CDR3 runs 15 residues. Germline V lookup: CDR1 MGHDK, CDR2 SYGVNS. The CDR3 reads CASSEPGTVRSGYTF. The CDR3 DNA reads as TGTGCCAGCAGTGAACCCGGGACAGTTCGAAGTGGCTACACCTTC.

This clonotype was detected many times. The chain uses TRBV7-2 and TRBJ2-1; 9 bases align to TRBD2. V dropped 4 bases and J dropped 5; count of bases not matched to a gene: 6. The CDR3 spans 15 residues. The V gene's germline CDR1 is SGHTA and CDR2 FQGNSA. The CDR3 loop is CASSSQTSGHNEQFF. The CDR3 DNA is TGTGCCAGCAGCTCACAGACTAGCGGCCACAATGAGCAGTTCTTC.

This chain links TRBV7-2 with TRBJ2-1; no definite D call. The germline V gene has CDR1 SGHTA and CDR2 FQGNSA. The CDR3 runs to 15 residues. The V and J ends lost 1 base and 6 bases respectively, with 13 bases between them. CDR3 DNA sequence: TGTGCCAGCAGCTTAGAAGGTTTACCCCGCAATGAGCAGTTCTTC. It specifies CASSLEGLPRNEQFF.